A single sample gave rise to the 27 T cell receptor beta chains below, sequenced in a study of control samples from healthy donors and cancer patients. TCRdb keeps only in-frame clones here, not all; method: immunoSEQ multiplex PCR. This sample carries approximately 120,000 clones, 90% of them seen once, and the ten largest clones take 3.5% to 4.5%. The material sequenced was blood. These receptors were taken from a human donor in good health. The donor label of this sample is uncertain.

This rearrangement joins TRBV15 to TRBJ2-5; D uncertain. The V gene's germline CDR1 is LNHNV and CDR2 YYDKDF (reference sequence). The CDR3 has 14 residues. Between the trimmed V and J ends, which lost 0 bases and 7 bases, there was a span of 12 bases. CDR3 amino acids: CATSRDLVEGTQYF. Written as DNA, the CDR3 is TGTGCCACCAGCAGAGATCTGGTGGAAGGGACCCAGTACTTC. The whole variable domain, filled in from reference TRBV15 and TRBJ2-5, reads DAMVIQNPRYQVTQFGKPVTLSCSQTLNHNVMYWYQQKSSQAPKLLFHYYDKDFNNEADTPDNFQSRRPNTSFCFLDIRSPGLGDTAMYLCATSRDLVEGTQYFGPGTRLLVL.

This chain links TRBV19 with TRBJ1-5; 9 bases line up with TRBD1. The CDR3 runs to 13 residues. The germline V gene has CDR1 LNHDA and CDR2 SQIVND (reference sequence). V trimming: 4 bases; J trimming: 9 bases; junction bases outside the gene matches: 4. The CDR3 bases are TGTGCCAGTAGTACGACAGGGGGAGCGCCCCAGCATTTT. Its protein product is CASSTTGGAPQHF.

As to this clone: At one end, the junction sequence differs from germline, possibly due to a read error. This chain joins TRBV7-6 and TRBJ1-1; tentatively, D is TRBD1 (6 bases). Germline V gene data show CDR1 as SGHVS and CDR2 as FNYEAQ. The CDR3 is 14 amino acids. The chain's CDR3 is CASSGAAGDLLRAF. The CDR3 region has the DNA TGTGCCAGCAGCGGGGCGGCAGGGGATTTACTCCGGGCCTTT.

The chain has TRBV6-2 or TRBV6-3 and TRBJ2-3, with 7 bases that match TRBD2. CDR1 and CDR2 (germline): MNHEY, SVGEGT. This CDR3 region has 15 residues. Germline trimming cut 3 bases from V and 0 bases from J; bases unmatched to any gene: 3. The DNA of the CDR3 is TGTGCCAGCAGTTATAGCGGGCGAAGCACAGATACGCAGTATTTT. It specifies CASSYSGRSTDTQYF.

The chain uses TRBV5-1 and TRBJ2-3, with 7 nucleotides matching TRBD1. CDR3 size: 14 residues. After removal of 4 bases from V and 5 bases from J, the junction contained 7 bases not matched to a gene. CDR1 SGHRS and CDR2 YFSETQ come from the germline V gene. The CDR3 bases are TGCGCCAGCAGCGAGCTAGACAGGGAAGATACGCAGTATTTT. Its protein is CASSELDREDTQYF.

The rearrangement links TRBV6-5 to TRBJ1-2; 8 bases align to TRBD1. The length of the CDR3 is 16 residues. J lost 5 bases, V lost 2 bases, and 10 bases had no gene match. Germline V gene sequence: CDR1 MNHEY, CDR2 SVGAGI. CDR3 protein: CASSYGASTGGYGYTF. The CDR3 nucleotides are TGTGCCAGCAGTTACGGGGCGAGTACAGGGGGGTATGGCTACACCTTC.

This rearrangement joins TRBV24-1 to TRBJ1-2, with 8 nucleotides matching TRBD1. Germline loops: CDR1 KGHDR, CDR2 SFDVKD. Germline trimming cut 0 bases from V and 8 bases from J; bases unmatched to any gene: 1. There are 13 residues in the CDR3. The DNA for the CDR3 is TGTGCCACCAGTGATTTGAGGGACAGGGGCTACACCTTC. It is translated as CATSDLRDRGYTF.

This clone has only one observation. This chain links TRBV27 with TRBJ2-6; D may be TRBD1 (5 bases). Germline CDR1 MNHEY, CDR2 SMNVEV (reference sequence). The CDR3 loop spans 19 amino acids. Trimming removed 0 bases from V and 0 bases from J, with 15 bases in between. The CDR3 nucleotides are TGTGCCAGCAGTTTATCCTCCGCAGGGTGGAGCTCTGGGGCCAACGTCCTGACTTTC. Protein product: CASSLSSAGWSSGANVLTF.

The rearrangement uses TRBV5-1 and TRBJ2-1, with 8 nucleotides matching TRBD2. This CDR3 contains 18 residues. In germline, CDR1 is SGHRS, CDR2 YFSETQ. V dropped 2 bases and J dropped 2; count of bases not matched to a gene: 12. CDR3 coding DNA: TGCGCCAGCAGCTTTACAGGCTATAGCGGGGTTCCCTACAATGAGCAGTTCTTC. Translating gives CASSFTGYSGVPYNEQFF.

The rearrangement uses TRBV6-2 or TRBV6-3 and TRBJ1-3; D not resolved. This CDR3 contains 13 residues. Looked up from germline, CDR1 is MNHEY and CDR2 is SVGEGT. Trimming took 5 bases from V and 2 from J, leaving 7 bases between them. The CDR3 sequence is CASSPPPGNTIYF. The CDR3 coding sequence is TGTGCCAGCAGTCCACCTCCTGGAAACACCATATATTTT.

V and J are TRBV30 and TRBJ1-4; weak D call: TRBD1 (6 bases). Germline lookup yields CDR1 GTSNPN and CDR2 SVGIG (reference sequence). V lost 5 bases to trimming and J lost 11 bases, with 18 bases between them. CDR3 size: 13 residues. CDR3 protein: CAWRNAGVEKLFF. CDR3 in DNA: TGTGCCTGGCGTAACGCAGGGGTGGAGAAACTGTTTTTT. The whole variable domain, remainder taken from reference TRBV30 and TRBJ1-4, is SQTIHQWPATLVQPVGSPLSLECTVEGTSNPNLYWYRQAAGRGLQLLFYSVGIGQISSEVPQNLSASRPQDRQFILSSKKLLLSDSGFYLCAWRNAGVEKLFFGSGTQLSVL.

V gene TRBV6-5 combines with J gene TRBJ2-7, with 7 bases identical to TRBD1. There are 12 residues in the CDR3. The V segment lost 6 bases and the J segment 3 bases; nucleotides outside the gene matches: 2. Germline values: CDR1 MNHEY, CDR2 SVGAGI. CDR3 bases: TGTGCCAGCAGACAGGGGAGCTACGAGCAGTACTTC. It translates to CASRQGSYEQYF.

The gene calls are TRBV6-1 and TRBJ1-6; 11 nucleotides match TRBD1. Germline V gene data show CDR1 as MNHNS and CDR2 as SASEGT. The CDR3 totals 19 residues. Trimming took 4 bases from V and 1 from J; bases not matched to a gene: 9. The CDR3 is CASSVKGGQGGSYNSPLHF. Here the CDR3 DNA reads TGTGCCAGCAGTGTAAAAGGGGGACAGGGGGGGTCCTATAATTCACCCCTCCACTTT.

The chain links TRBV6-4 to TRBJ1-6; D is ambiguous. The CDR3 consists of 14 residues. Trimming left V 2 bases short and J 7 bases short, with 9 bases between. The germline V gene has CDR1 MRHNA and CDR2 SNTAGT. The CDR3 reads CASSDPRWNSPLHF. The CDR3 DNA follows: TGTGCCAGCAGTGACCCGCGTTGGAATTCACCCCTCCACTTT.

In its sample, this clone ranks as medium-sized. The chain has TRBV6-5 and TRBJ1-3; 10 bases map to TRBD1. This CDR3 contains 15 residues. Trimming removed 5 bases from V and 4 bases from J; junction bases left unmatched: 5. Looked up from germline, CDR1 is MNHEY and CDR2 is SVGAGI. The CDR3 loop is CASSKTGGDGNTIYF. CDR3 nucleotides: TGTGCCAGCAGTAAGACAGGGGGCGACGGAAACACCATATATTTT.

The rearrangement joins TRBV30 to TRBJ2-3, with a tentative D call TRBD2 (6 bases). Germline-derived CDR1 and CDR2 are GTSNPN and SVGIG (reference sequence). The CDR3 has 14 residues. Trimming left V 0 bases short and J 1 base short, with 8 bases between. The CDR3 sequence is CAWSVGGGTDTQYF. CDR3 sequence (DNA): TGTGCCTGGAGTGTAGGAGGGGGCACAGATACGCAGTATTTT.

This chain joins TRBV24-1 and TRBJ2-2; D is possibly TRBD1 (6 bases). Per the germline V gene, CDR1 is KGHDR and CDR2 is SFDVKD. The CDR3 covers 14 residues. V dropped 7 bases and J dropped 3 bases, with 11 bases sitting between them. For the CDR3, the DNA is TGTGCCACCAGCACAGGGTTGGACACCGGGGAGCTGTTTTTT. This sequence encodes CATSTGLDTGELFF.

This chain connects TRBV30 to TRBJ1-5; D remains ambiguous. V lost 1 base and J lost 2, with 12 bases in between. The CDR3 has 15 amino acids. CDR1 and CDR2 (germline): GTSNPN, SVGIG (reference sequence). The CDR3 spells CAWSARVGGNQPQHF. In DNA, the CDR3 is TGTGCCTGGAGTGCTCGGGTTGGGGGCAATCAGCCCCAGCATTTT.

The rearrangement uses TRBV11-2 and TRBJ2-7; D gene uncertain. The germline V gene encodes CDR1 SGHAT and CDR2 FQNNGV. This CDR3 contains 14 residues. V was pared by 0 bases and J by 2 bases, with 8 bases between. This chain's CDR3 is CASSLDRTTYEQYV. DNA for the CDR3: TGTGCCAGCAGCTTAGACAGGACCACCTACGAGCAGTACGTC.

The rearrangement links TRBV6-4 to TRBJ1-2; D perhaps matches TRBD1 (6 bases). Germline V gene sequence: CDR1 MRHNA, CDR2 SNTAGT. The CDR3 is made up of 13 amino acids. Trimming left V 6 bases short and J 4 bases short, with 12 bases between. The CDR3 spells CASSSQGGYGYTF. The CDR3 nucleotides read TGTGCCAGCAGCTCACAGGGTGGCTATGGCTACACCTTC.

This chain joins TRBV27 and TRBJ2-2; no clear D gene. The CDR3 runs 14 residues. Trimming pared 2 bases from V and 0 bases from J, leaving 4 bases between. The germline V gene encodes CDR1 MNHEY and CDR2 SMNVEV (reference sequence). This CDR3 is CASSLVPNTGELFF. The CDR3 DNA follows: TGTGCCAGCAGTTTAGTCCCGAACACCGGGGAGCTGTTTTTT.

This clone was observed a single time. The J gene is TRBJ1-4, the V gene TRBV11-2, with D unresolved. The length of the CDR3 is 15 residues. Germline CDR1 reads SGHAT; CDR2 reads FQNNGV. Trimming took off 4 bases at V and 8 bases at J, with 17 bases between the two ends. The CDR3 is CASSSPVGTGEKLFF. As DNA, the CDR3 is TGTGCCAGCAGCTCCCCCGTGGGCACGGGGGAAAAACTGTTTTTT.

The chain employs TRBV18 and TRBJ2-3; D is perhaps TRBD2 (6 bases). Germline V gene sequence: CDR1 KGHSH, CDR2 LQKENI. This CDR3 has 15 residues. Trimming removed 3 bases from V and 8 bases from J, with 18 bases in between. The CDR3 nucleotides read TGTGCCAGCTCACCCTCCGGACTATCCCGCGGTACGCAGTATTTT. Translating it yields CASSPSGLSRGTQYF.

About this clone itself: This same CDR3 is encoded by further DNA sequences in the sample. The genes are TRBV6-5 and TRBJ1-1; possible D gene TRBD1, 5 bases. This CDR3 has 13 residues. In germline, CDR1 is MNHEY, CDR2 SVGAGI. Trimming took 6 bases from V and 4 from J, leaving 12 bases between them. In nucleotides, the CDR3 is TGTGCCAGCAGCCCAGTTAGGGGCACTGAAGCTTTCTTT. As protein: CASSPVRGTEAFF.

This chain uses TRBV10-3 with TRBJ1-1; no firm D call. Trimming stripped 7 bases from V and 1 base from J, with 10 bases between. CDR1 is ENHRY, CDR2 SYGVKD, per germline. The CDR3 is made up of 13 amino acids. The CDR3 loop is CAINKQPNTEAFF. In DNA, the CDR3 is TGTGCCATCAATAAGCAACCGAACACTGAAGCTTTCTTT.

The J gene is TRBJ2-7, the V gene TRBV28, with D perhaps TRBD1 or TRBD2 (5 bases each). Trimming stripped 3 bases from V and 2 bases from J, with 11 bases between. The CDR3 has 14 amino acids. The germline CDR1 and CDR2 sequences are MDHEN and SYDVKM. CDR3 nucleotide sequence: TGTGCCAGCAGTTTTGGGGACCCGCCCTACGAGCAGTACTTC. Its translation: CASSFGDPPYEQYF.

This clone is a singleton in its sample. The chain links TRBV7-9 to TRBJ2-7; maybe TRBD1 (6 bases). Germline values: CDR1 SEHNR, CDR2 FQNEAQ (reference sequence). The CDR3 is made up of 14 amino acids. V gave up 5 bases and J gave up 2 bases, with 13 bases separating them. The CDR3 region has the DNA TGTGCCAGCAGCCTAAGACAGGCGGCCTACGAGCAGTACTTC. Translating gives CASSLRQAAYEQYF.